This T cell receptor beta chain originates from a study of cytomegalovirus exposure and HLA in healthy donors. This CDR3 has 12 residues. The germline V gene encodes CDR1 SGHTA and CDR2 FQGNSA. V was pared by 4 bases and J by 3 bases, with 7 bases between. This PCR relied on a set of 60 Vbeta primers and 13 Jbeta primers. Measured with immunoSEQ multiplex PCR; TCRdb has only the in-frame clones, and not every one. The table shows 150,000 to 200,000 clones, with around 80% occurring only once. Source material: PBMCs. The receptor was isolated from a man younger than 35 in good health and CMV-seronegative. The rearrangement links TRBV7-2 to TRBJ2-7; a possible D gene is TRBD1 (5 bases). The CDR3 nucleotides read TGTGCCAGCAGCTCCCAGGGCTACGAGCAGTACTTC. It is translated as CASSSQGYEQYF.